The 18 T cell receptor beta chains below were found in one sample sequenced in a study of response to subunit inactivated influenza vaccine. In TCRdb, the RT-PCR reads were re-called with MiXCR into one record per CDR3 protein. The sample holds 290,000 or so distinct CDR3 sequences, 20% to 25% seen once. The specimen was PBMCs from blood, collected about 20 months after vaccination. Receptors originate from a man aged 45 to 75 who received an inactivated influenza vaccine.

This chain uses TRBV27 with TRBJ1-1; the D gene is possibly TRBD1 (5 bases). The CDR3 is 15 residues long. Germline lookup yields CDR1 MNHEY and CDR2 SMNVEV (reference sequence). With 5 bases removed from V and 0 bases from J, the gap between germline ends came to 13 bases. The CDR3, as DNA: TGTGCCAGCAGTCCCGGGACCGTGGTGAACACTGAAGCTTTCTTT. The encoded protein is CASSPGTVVNTEAFF.

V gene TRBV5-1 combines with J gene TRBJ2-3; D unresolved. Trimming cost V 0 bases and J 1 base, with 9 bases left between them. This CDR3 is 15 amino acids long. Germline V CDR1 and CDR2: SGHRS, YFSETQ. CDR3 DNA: TGCGCCAGCAGCTTGGCGGTCGGAGGCACAGATACGCAGTATTTT. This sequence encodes CASSLAVGGTDTQYF.

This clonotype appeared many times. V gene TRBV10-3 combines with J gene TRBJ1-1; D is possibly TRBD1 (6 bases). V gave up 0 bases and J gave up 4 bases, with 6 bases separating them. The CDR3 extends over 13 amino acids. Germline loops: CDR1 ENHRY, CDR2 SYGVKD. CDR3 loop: CAISESRGTEAFF. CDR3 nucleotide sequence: TGTGCCATCAGTGAGTCCAGGGGCACTGAAGCTTTCTTT.

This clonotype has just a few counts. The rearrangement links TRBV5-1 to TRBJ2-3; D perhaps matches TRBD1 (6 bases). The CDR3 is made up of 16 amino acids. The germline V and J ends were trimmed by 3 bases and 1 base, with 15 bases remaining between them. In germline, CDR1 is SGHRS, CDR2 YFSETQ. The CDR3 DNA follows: TGCGCCAGCAGCTATAAACAGGGCTCCCGCACAGATACGCAGTATTTT. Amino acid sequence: CASSYKQGSRTDTQYF.

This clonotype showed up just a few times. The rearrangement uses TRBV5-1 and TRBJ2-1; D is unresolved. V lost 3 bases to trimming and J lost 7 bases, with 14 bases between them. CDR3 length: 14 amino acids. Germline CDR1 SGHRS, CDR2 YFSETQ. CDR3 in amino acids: CASSSWPRENEQFF. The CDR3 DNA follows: TGCGCCAGCAGCTCCTGGCCCAGAGAAAATGAGCAGTTCTTC.

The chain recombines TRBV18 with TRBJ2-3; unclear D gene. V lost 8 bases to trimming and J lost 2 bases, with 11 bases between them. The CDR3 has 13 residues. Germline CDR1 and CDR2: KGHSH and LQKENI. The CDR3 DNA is TGTGCCAGCGCTCTGGAGCTCACAGATACGCAGTATTTT. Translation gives CASALELTDTQYF.

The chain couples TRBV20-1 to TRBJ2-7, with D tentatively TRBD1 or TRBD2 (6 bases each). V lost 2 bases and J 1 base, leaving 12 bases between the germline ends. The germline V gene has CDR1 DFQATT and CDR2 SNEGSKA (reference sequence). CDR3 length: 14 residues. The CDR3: CSARRLGGSYEQYF. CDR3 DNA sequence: TGCAGTGCTAGACGACTAGGGGGATCCTACGAGCAGTACTTC.

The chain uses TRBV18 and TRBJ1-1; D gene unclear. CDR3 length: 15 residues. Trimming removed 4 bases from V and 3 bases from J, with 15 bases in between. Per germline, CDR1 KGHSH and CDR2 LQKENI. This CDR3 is CASSLTQRWDTEAFF. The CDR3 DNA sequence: TGTGCCAGCTCACTAACACAGAGATGGGACACTGAAGCTTTCTTT.

The CDR3 sequence: CASSYGQGELFF. The CDR3 nucleotides are TGTGCCAGCAGTTATGGACAGGGGGAGCTGTTTTTT. The chain is built from TRBV6-5 and TRBJ2-2; D is possibly TRBD1 (6 bases). CDR1 and CDR2 from the germline V gene are MNHEY and SVGAGI. Trimming left V 3 bases short and J 8 bases short, with 7 bases between. The CDR3 is 12 amino acids.

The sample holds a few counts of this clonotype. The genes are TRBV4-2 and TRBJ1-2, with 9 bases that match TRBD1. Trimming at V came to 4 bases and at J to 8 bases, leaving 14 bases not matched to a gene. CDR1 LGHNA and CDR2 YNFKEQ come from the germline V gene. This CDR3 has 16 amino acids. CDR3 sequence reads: CASSLKRSGTGKGYTF. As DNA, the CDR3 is TGTGCCAGCAGCCTCAAGCGTTCTGGGACAGGGAAAGGCTACACCTTC.

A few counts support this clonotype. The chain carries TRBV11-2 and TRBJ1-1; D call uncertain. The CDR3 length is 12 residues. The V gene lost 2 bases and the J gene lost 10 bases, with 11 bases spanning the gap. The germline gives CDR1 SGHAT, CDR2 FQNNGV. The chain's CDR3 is CASSLIGSGAFF. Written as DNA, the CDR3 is TGTGCCAGCAGCTTAATTGGGAGCGGAGCTTTCTTT.

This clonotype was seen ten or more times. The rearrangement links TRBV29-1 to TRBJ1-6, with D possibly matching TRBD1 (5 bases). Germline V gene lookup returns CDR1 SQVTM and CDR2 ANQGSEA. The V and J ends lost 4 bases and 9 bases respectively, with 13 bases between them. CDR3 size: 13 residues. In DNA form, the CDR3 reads TGCAGCGTTGCCACGGGGGTGGGTTCACCCCTCCACTTT. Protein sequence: CSVATGVGSPLHF.

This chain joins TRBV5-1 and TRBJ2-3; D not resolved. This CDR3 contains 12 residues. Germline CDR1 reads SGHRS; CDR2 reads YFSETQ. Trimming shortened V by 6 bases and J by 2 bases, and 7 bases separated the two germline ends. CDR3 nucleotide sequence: TGCGCCAGCAAGGCAGACACAGATACGCAGTATTTT. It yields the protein CASKADTDTQYF. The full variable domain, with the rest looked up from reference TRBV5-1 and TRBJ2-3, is KAGVTQTPRYLIKTRGQQVTLSCSPISGHRSVSWYQQTPGQGLQFLFEYFSETQRNKGNFPGRFSGRQFSNSRSEMNVSTLELGDSALYLCASKADTDTQYFGPGTRLTVL.

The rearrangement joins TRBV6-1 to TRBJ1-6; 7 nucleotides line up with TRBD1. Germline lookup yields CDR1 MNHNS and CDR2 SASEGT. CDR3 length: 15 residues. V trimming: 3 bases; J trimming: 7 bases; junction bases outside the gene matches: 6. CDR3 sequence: CASSDDREGNSPLHF. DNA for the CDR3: TGTGCCAGCAGTGACGACAGGGAGGGAAATTCACCCCTCCACTTT.

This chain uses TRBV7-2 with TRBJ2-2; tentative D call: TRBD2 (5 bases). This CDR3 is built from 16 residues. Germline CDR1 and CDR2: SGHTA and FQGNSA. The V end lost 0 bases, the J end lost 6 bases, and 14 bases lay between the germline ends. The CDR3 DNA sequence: TGTGCCAGCAGCTTAGCGCCCGGAGGACGGGCCGGGGAGCTGTTTTTT. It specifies CASSLAPGGRAGELFF.

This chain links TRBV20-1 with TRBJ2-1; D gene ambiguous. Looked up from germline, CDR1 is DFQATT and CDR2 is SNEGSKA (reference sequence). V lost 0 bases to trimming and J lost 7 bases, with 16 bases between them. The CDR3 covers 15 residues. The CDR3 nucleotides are TGCAGTGCTAGAGACCCGCAGACCGCATGGAATGAGCAGTTCTTC. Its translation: CSARDPQTAWNEQFF.

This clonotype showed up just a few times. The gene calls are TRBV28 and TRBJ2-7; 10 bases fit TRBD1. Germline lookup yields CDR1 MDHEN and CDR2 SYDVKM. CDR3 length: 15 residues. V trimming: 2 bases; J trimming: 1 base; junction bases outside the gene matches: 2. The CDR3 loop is CASSLTDRGSYEQYF. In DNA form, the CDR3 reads TGTGCCAGCAGTTTAACGGACAGGGGGTCCTACGAGCAGTACTTC.

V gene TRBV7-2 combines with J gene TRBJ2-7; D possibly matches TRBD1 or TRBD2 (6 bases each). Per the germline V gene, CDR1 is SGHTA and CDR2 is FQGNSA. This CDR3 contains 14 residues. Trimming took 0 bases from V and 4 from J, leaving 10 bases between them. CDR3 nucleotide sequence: TGTGCCAGCAGCTTAGCGGGGGGCCTTTACGAGCAGTACTTC. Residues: CASSLAGGLYEQYF.